The clone carrying this TCR beta chain was counted a single time. The data are from a study of T cells in Graves' hyperthyroidism and ophthalmopathy. What was amplified from RNA transcripts were TCR beta CDR3 regions. The HTBI primer set drove a first-round RT-PCR of the TCR CDR3. Via MiXCR, TCRdb re-called the multiplex PCR reads, giving one row per CDR3 protein. The sample lists a few hundred thousand distinct CDR3 sequences; under 60% were seen once. The CDR3 length is 14 residues. V dropped 8 bases and J dropped 7; count of bases not matched to a gene: 11. Germline loops: CDR1 LNHNV, CDR2 YYDKDF (reference sequence).

The receptor comes from an adult woman with Graves' disease, either hyperthyroidism or ophthalmopathy (not recorded which). The V gene is TRBV15, the J gene TRBJ2-1, with 7 bases that match TRBD2. Sequenced sample: peripheral blood or thyroid tissue (not recorded which). Written as DNA, the CDR3 is TGTGCCACCGGGACTGGCGGGAGTCAGAATGAGCAGTTCTTC. Its translation is CATGTGGSQNEQFF.